Included here is one T cell receptor beta chain sequence, with context. The germline gives CDR1 SQVTM, CDR2 ANQGSEA. The CDR3 extends over 15 amino acids. The sample comes from a study of T cells expressing NK-cell markers. From its re-call of the 5' RACE reads, TCRdb lists each CDR3 protein once, without DNA. This listing includes some 500,000 distinct CDR3 sequences. The genes are TRBV29-1 and TRBJ2-4; TCRdb reports TRBD2, a call that lacks DNA to check it against. This TCR was sampled from a woman aged 50 to 60 in good health. The sample consisted of blood T cells: a sorted CD56 or NKG2C T cell subset, CD4+ or CD8+ T cells, or bulk PBMC T cells (not recorded which). Here the CDR3 reads CSVGYLAGAKNIQYF. The full variable domain, in which reference TRBV29-1 and TRBJ2-4 provide the parts outside the CDR3, is SAVISQKPSRDICQRGTSLTIQCQVDSQVTMMFWYRQQPGQSLTLIATANQGSEATYESGFVIDKFPISRPNLTFSTLTVSNMSPEDSSIYLCSVGYLAGAKNIQYFGAGTRLSVL.